This T cell receptor beta chain was sequenced during a study of naive and memory T cell subsets. General study results and limits: Over 85% of naive TCR sequences appeared only once, unlike memory subsets. The power law exponent of TCR abundance differed between naive and memory cells. Findings for naive and memory subsets could not be checked against ground truth.

Two oligonucleotides, mixed equimolar, formed the beta constant-region primer covering TRBC1 and TRBC2. Nested alpha and beta constant-region primers with the SP2 primer drove four PCR rounds on ligated cDNA. One entry per CDR3 protein, called by TCRdb with MiXCR from the UMI-ligation and nested PCR reads. The sample lists roughly 130,000 distinct CDR3 sequences; 35% to 45% were seen once. From the second PCR step, alpha and beta chains were amplified apart. This clonotype came up a few times. Its specificity is not known. V dropped 5 bases and J dropped 5; count of bases not matched to a gene: 8. The CDR3 contains 15 residues.

The material sequenced was central memory CD4+ T cells from blood. The chain joins TRBV12-3 or TRBV12-4 to TRBJ2-1; 8 positions match TRBD1. The sequence came from a human donor in good health. The CDR3 sequence is CASSSRTGLNNEQFF. The CDR3 coding sequence is TGTGCCAGCAGTAGCAGGACAGGGTTGAACAATGAGCAGTTCTTC.